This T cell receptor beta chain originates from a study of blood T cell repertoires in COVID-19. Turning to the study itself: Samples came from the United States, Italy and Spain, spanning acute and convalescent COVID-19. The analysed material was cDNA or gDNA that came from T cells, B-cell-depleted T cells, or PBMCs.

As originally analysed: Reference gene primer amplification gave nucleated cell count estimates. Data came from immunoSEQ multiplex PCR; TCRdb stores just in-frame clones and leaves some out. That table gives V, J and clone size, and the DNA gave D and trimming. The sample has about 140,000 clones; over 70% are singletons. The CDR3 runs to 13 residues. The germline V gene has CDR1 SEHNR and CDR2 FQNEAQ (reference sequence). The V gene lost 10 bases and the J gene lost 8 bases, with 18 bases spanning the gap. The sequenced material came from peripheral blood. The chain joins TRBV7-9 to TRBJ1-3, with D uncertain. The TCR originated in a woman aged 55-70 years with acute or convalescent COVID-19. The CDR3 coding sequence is TGTGCCACCGCCCATCACATGGTGCACACCATATATTTT. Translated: CATAHHMVHTIYF.